This is a list of T cell receptor beta chains from one sample in a study of naive and memory T cell subsets. TCRdb fed the UMI-ligation and nested PCR reads into MiXCR, producing one record per CDR3 protein. The sample has 140,000 to 150,000 distinct CDR3 sequences; roughly 22% are singletons. Sequencing was done on a sample of naive CD4+ T cells from blood. These TCRs come from a human donor in good health. The CDR3 runs from the conserved cysteine through the conserved F or W. D genes are given only for firm matches. Some rows mark clone size as missing; the rest say once, few, many or name a class of expanded clone.

d_gene | j_gene | v_gene | abundance | CDR3aa | CDR3nt
NA | TRBJ2-7 | TRBV27 | NA | CASSPSSTGHEQYF | TGTGCCAGCAGTCCCTCCTCGACAGGCCACGAGCAGTACTTC
NA | TRBJ2-1 | TRBV24-1 | NA | CATAPGGYNEQFF | TGTGCCACTGCCCCCGGGGGCTACAATGAGCAGTTCTTC
NA | TRBJ1-5 | TRBV6-6 | NA | CASSSPLGGEYQPQHF | TGTGCCAGCAGTTCCCCTTTGGGGGGCGAGTATCAGCCCCAGCATTTT
TRBD1 | TRBJ2-3 | TRBV28 | few | CASSKDRGTDTQYF | TGTGCCAGCAGTAAAGACAGGGGCACAGATACGCAGTATTTT
TRBD2 | TRBJ2-3 | TRBV24-1 | NA | CATSDKATSGSDTQYF | TGTGCCACCAGTGACAAAGCCACTAGCGGATCAGATACGCAGTATTTT
TRBD2 | TRBJ2-1 | TRBV7-2 | NA | CASSQTSGRAGEQFF | TGTGCCAGCAGCCAGACTAGCGGGAGGGCGGGTGAGCAGTTCTTC
TRBD2 | TRBJ2-7 | TRBV6-6 | few | CASSSGTSGNYEQYF | TGTGCCAGCAGTTCCGGGACTAGCGGAAACTACGAGCAGTACTTC
TRBD2 | TRBJ2-1 | TRBV11-1 | NA | CASSYGTSGRISPRNEQFF | TGTGCCAGCAGCTACGGGACTAGCGGGAGAATAAGTCCCCGGAATGAGCAGTTCTTC
NA | TRBJ1-1 | TRBV4-3 | NA | CASSQDEGVWGTEAFF | TGCGCCAGCAGCCAAGACGAAGGGGTATGGGGCACTGAAGCTTTCTTT
TRBD2 | TRBJ2-1 | TRBV7-9 | many | CASSLVGSGRPYNEQFF | TGTGCCAGCAGCTTAGTAGGTAGCGGGAGACCTTACAATGAGCAGTTCTTC
TRBD2 | TRBJ2-2 | TRBV18 | many | CASSPLSGTSGVTGELFF | TGTGCCAGCTCACCACTCTCCGGGACTAGCGGAGTCACCGGGGAGCTGTTTTTT
NA | TRBJ1-5 | TRBV6-1 | NA | CASSSQGQTSNQPQHF | TGTGCCAGCAGCAGCCAAGGACAGACTAGCAATCAGCCCCAGCATTTT
TRBD1 | TRBJ1-2 | TRBV2 | NA | CASSPLRTGQGGGYTF | TGTGCCAGCAGTCCTCTACGAACAGGACAGGGTGGCGGCTACACCTTC
NA | TRBJ1-1 | TRBV6-2/TRBV6-3 | few | CASSLSLTTEAFF | TGTGCCAGCAGTTTGTCCCTGACCACTGAAGCTTTCTTT
NA | TRBJ2-5 | TRBV2 | NA | CASEKGETQYF | TGTGCCTCTGAAAAGGGGGAGACCCAGTACTTC
TRBD2 | TRBJ2-1 | TRBV28 | few | CASRSFAGGRAGEQFF | TGTGCCAGCAGATCCTTTGCGGGAGGTCGGGCTGGTGAGCAGTTCTTC
TRBD1 | TRBJ2-7 | TRBV6-6 | NA | CASSPRGSYEQYF | TGTGCCAGCAGCCCCAGGGGGTCCTACGAGCAGTACTTC
TRBD2 | TRBJ2-7 | TRBV20-1 | NA | CSAYAWTSGRSSYEQYF | TGCAGTGCTTACGCCTGGACTAGCGGGAGAAGCTCCTACGAGCAGTACTTC
NA | TRBJ2-5 | TRBV11-2 | few | CASSPLSWYQETQYF | TGTGCCAGCAGCCCCCTCTCTTGGTACCAAGAGACCCAGTACTTC
TRBD2 | TRBJ2-1 | TRBV29-1 | few | CSAPSPPGGREREQFF | TGCAGCGCTCCATCCCCCCCGGGCGGGAGAGAACGTGAGCAGTTCTTC
TRBD1 | TRBJ1-1 | TRBV20-1 | NA | CSAARTGWTEAFF | TGCAGTGCTGCACGGACAGGGTGGACTGAAGCTTTCTTT
NA | TRBJ1-5 | TRBV7-9 | NA | CASSKASHRDGNQPQHF | TGTGCCAGCAGTAAGGCCTCTCACCGGGACGGTAATCAGCCCCAGCATTTT
NA | TRBJ2-7 | TRBV20-1 | few | CTLRRGNEQYF | TGCACCCTACGTAGGGGCAACGAGCAGTACTTC
TRBD1 | TRBJ1-1 | TRBV20-1 | NA | CSASDRETAFF | TGCAGTGCCTCTGACAGGGAAACAGCTTTCTTT
TRBD1 | TRBJ2-7 | TRBV6-5 | few | CASSPTGVLYEQYF | TGTGCCAGCAGTCCGACAGGGGTCCTTTACGAGCAGTACTTC
NA | TRBJ1-2 | TRBV29-1 | NA | CSVVAGGRMNYGYTF | TGCAGCGTGGTCGCGGGGGGCCGAATGAACTATGGCTACACCTTC
TRBD1 | TRBJ1-5 | TRBV6-6 | few | CASSQGQGNQPQHF | TGTGCCAGCAGTCAGGGACAGGGCAATCAGCCCCAGCATTTT
NA | TRBJ1-1 | TRBV16 | few | CASSQWENTEAFF | TGTGCCAGCAGCCAATGGGAAAACACTGAAGCTTTCTTT
TRBD1 | TRBJ2-2 | TRBV4-3 | NA | CVSSQDRDRGTGELFF | TGCGTCAGCAGCCAAGATCGGGACAGGGGAACCGGGGAGCTGTTTTTT
NA | TRBJ2-3 | TRBV29-1 | NA | CSVKESPVPTDTQYF | TGCAGCGTCAAGGAGTCACCAGTCCCCACAGATACGCAGTATTTT
TRBD1 | TRBJ1-2 | TRBV29-1 | few | CSGTTGSSYGYTF | TGCAGCGGGACGACAGGGTCGAGCTATGGCTACACCTTC
NA | TRBJ2-7 | TRBV29-1 | few | CSVEGSGGNYEQYF | TGCAGCGTTGAAGGGTCCGGGGGTAACTACGAGCAGTACTTC
NA | TRBJ1-2 | TRBV6-1 | few | CASRSDRTSYGYTF | TGTGCCAGCAGAAGCGACAGGACCTCCTATGGCTACACCTTC
TRBD2 | TRBJ2-1 | TRBV6-5 | NA | CGSGRSYNEQFF | TGTGGTAGCGGGAGATCTTACAATGAGCAGTTCTTC
NA | TRBJ1-3 | TRBV20-1 | NA | CSARTGNTIYF | TGCAGTGCACGGACAGGAAACACCATATATTTT